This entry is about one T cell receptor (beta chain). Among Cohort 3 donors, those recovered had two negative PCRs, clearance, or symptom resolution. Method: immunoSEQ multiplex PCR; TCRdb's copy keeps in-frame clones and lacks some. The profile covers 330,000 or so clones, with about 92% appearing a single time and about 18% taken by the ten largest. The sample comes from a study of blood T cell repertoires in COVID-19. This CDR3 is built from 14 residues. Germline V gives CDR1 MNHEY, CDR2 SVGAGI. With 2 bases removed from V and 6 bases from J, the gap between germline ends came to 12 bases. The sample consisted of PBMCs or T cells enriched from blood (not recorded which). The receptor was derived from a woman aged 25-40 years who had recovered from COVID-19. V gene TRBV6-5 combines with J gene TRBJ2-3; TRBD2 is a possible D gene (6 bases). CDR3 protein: CASSYRVLADTQYF. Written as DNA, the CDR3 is TGTGCCAGCAGTTACAGGGTTCTAGCGGATACGCAGTATTTT.